This T cell receptor (beta chain) was profiled in a study of tumor and adjacent non-tumor tissue in lung cancer. A modified ARM-PCR protocol with three rounds of nested PCR amplified TCRbeta. TCRdb re-analysed the multiplex PCR reads in MiXCR, keeping a single row per CDR3 protein. Altogether roughly 200,000 distinct CDR3 sequences are present, over 55% being singletons, with the ten largest covering under 30%. Looked up from germline, CDR1 is MNHEY and CDR2 is SVGEGT. V lost 10 bases and J lost 6, with 25 bases in between. The CDR3 runs 15 residues. This clonotype was detected once. This sample's RNA came from whole unsorted tissue.

The source is a man aged 60 to 69 with non-small cell lung cancer. This chain uses TRBV6-2 or TRBV6-3 with TRBJ2-7, with TRBD2 as a possible D gene (6 bases). The sequenced sample consisted of lung tumor tissue. The CDR3 loop is CAIKGLRAGTGEQYF. The DNA of the CDR3 is TGTGCCATCAAGGGTCTCCGGGCAGGGACTGGCGAGCAGTACTTC.